The clone carrying this T cell receptor beta chain is a singleton in its sample. Antigen unknown. The sample is drawn from a study of shared clonotypes between healthy human individuals. Study-wide results and limits: Sharing across a few donors was seen in 4% to 6.5% of naive CD4 clonotypes.

The CDR3 runs to 13 residues. Between the trimmed V and J ends, which lost 7 bases and 4 bases, there was a span of 12 bases. Germline V CDR1 and CDR2: LGHNA, YNFKEQ. DNA at around 210 ng, tens of thousands of T cell genomes, went into sorted-subset replicate PCRs. Original handling: In the immunoSEQ data, sequences were junction-only and lacked quality scores, so filtering differed. Measured with immunoSEQ multiplex PCR; TCRdb has only the in-frame clones, and not every one. From that table come the V and J calls and clone size; the DNA was used to work out D and trimming. This sample has 150,000 to 200,000 clones, with 85% to 95% found just once.

The chain recombines TRBV4-2 with TRBJ2-3, with a possible D match to TRBD2 (6 bases). The sample consisted of naive CD4+ T cells sorted from blood. Described subset: CD45RA+ positively selected. This clonotype was sampled from a woman aged 25-40 years in good health. The CDR3 reads CASTYGSPDTQYF. The CDR3 bases are TGTGCCAGCACCTACGGGAGTCCAGATACGCAGTATTTT.